This T cell receptor beta chain comes out of a study of cytomegalovirus exposure and HLA in healthy donors. On the study more broadly: Falling in the Caucasian-associated ancestry cluster were about four fifths of around 370 genotyped donors.

Germline CDR1 reads LNHDA; CDR2 reads SQIVND (reference sequence). Trimming stripped 4 bases from V and 0 bases from J, with 15 bases between. The CDR3 spans 16 residues. The study, taken as a whole, reports: Looking again later, the authors saw that most CMV-associated TCR beta chains seemed HLA-restricted. Sequence variants that were highly shared formed a cluster that was likely a sequencing artifact.

60 Vbeta and 13 Jbeta primers were used in PCR. Produced via immunoSEQ multiplex PCR; TCRdb's table is partial and in-frame only. This sample yields some 100,000 clones, of which more than 75% are seen a single time; more than 3% belongs to the top ten. Of note for this clone: The antigen is unknown.

The rearrangement links TRBV19 to TRBJ1-2; D perhaps matches TRBD1 (6 bases). Sequenced material: PBMCs. This sequence originates from a woman aged 45-65 years in good health and CMV-seropositive. CDR3 DNA sequence: TGTGCCAGTAGTAAAGGAGGACAGCAAGCTAACTATGGCTACACCTTC. This encodes CASSKGGQQANYGYTF.